What follows are 32 T cell receptor beta chains derived from one specimen sequenced in a study of shared clonotypes between healthy human individuals. Method: immunoSEQ multiplex PCR; TCRdb's copy keeps in-frame clones and lacks some. The sample lists roughly 2,300,000 clones; 92% were seen once. Source material: naive CD4+ T cells from PBMCs. As for subset: CD45RA+ positively selected. The origin of the receptors is a young man in good health. Some clones in this sample may be carry-over from other donors' samples.

This clone appeared once. This chain links TRBV30 with TRBJ2-5; D ambiguous. Germline lookup yields CDR1 GTSNPN and CDR2 SVGIG (reference sequence). The CDR3 totals 13 residues. The V and J ends lost 2 bases and 5 bases respectively, with 12 bases between them. In nucleotides, the CDR3 is TGTGCCTGGAGTTTAAACCTACGCGAGACCCAGTACTTC. It yields the protein CAWSLNLRETQYF.

Regarding this clone: Within the sample, other DNA sequences also encode this same CDR3. The genes are TRBV28 and TRBJ1-5, with a tentative D call TRBD1 (6 bases). V was trimmed by 3 bases and J by 3 bases, leaving 12 bases between them. Germline CDR1 and CDR2: MDHEN and SYDVKM. The CDR3 is 15 amino acids. The CDR3 bases are TGTGCCAGCAGTTTGAGGCAGGGGAACAATCAGCCCCAGCATTTT. It specifies CASSLRQGNNQPQHF. Full variable domain (missing parts from reference TRBV28 and TRBJ1-5): DVKVTQSSRYLVKRTGEKVFLECVQDMDHENMFWYRQDPGLGLRLIYFSYDVKMKEKGDIPEGYSVSREKKERFSLILESASTNQTSMYLCASSLRQGNNQPQHFGDGTRLSIL.

J is TRBJ2-7 and V is TRBV28; 7 bases match TRBD2. The V gene end was trimmed by 6 bases and the J gene end by 6 bases; junction bases not matched to a gene: 23. This CDR3 region has 18 residues. The germline CDR1 and CDR2 sequences are MDHEN and SYDVKM. CDR3 residues: CASSPGSLLGPSGIEQYF. The CDR3 DNA sequence: TGTGCCAGCAGCCCCGGGTCTTTGTTAGGGCCGAGCGGGATCGAGCAGTACTTC. Full variable domain (outside the CDR3, taken from reference TRBV28 and TRBJ2-7): DVKVTQSSRYLVKRTGEKVFLECVQDMDHENMFWYRQDPGLGLRLIYFSYDVKMKEKGDIPEGYSVSREKKERFSLILESASTNQTSMYLCASSPGSLLGPSGIEQYFGPGTRLTVT.

The rearrangement links TRBV11-3 to TRBJ2-3; D is ambiguous. Looked up from germline, CDR1 is SGHNT and CDR2 is YENEEA. This CDR3 is 16 amino acids long. Trimming stripped 1 base from V and 1 base from J, with 12 bases between. The CDR3 protein is CASSLGRVYGTDTQYF. The CDR3 DNA sequence: TGTGCCAGCAGCTTAGGTAGGGTGTACGGCACAGATACGCAGTATTTT. Full variable domain (remainder filled in from reference TRBV11-3 and TRBJ2-3): EAGVVQSPRYKIIEKKQPVAFWCNPISGHNTLYWYLQNLGQGPELLIRYENEEAVDDSQLPKDRFSAERLKGVDSTLKIQPAELGDSAVYLCASSLGRVYGTDTQYFGPGTRLTVL.

This clone was seen once. V usage is TRBV28 and J usage is TRBJ2-7; 12 nucleotides line up with TRBD2. With 5 bases clipped from V and 4 bases from J, the junction kept 9 bases outside the gene matches. The CDR3 runs to 16 residues. The germline gives CDR1 MDHEN, CDR2 SYDVKM. The CDR3 here is CASSNPGLAGRYEQYF. CDR3 coding DNA: TGTGCCAGCAGTAACCCCGGACTAGCGGGAAGATACGAGCAGTACTTC.

V gene TRBV4-2 combines with J gene TRBJ2-5, with D perhaps matching TRBD2 (5 bases). V was clipped by 1 base and J by 2 bases, with 17 bases between them. This CDR3 contains 17 residues. CDR1 is LGHNA and CDR2 is YNFKEQ in the germline V gene. The CDR3 here is CASSQGGAGDLQETQYF. In DNA form, the CDR3 reads TGTGCCAGCAGCCAAGGGGGTGCCGGGGATTTGCAAGAGACCCAGTACTTC.

V is TRBV11-2 and J is TRBJ1-3, with D possibly matching TRBD1 (6 bases). Germline CDR1 SGHAT, CDR2 FQNNGV. The CDR3 extends over 14 amino acids. Between the trimmed V and J ends, which lost 3 bases and 6 bases, there was a span of 12 bases. The CDR3 bases are TGTGCCAGCAGCTTGTACGGGGGCGAAAACACCATATATTTT. Encoded protein: CASSLYGGENTIYF.

The chain links TRBV7-9 to TRBJ2-1; 7 bases are shared with TRBD1. Germline V gives CDR1 SEHNR, CDR2 FQNEAQ (reference sequence). Unmatched junction bases numbered 6, after V lost 2 bases and J lost 5 bases. The CDR3 spans 15 residues. DNA of the CDR3: TGTGCCAGCAGCTTATTAGGGACAGCCCACAATGAGCAGTTCTTC. It yields the protein CASSLLGTAHNEQFF.

Concerning this clone: Additional DNA sequences in this sample encode the identical CDR3. V and J are TRBV6-6 and TRBJ1-2, with TRBD1 identical over 8 bases. V was clipped by 6 bases and J by 5 bases; unmatched bases: 5. Looked up from germline, CDR1 is MNHNY and CDR2 is SVGAGI (reference sequence). There are 13 residues in the CDR3. CDR3 DNA: TGTGCCAGCAGACTGGGACAGGCGTATGGCTACACCTTC. It specifies CASRLGQAYGYTF.

The chain recombines TRBV5-1 with TRBJ2-2, with 9 bases lining up with TRBD2. J was trimmed by 6 bases and V by 1 base; bases with no gene match: 7. The CDR3 consists of 16 residues. CDR1 and CDR2 (germline): SGHRS, YFSETQ. The CDR3 here is CASSLLAGEISGELFF. The DNA of the CDR3 is TGCGCCAGCAGCTTGTTAGCGGGAGAAATTTCCGGGGAGCTGTTTTTT.

V usage is TRBV9 and J usage is TRBJ2-1; D unclear. The CDR3 is 15 residues long. CDR1 is SGDLS and CDR2 is YYNGEE in the germline V gene. Trimming left V 0 bases short and J 7 bases short, with 14 bases between. In DNA form, the CDR3 reads TGTGCCAGCAGCGTAGTTCCAGGCCGCCTGAATGAGCAGTTCTTC. It codes for CASSVVPGRLNEQFF.

This clone was observed a handful of times. The V and J genes are TRBV30 and TRBJ1-5; the D is unclear. V was shortened by 3 bases and J by 0 bases, with 18 bases between the two germline ends. The CDR3 loop spans 17 amino acids. CDR1 and CDR2 from the germline V gene are GTSNPN and SVGIG (reference sequence). CDR3 residues: CAWSAKPWQYSNQPQHF. The DNA for the CDR3 is TGTGCCTGGAGCGCTAAACCCTGGCAGTATAGCAATCAGCCCCAGCATTTT.

This clone was counted a few times. The chain is built from TRBV18 and TRBJ1-5; tentatively, D is TRBD1 (5 bases). The CDR3 consists of 15 residues. V was shortened by 0 bases and J by 4 bases, with 10 bases between the two germline ends. Germline CDR1 KGHSH, CDR2 LQKENI. CDR3 bases: TGTGCCAGCTCACCACCAGGGACCAATAATCAGCCCCAGCATTTT. Its translation is CASSPPGTNNQPQHF.

The chain has TRBV27 and TRBJ2-7; 7 nucleotides agree with TRBD2. V lost 1 base to trimming and J lost 4 bases; unmatched junction nucleotides: 1. Germline loops: CDR1 MNHEY, CDR2 SMNVEV (reference sequence). This CDR3 spans 13 amino acids. CDR3 sequence reads: CASSLWREYEQYF. Here the CDR3 DNA reads TGTGCCAGCAGTTTATGGCGGGAGTACGAGCAGTACTTC.

This rearrangement joins TRBV7-9 to TRBJ2-1, with TRBD2 identical over 11 bases. The CDR3 consists of 15 residues. Looked up from germline, CDR1 is SEHNR and CDR2 is FQNEAQ (reference sequence). V was pared by 5 bases and J by 12 bases, with 12 bases of the junction left unmatched. CDR3 amino acids: CASSLIGGLAGGQFF. The DNA for the CDR3 is TGTGCCAGCAGCCTCATCGGGGGCCTAGCGGGAGGGCAGTTCTTC.

The CDR3 coding sequence is TGTGCCAGCAGCCCCCTGGCGGGAGGGCCGAGGGGGGATACGCAGTATTTT. Protein sequence: CASSPLAGGPRGDTQYF. J is TRBJ2-3 and V is TRBV7-9; 9 nucleotides agree with TRBD2. J was trimmed by 6 bases and V by 5 bases; bases with no gene match: 15. There are 17 residues in the CDR3. The V gene's germline CDR1 is SEHNR and CDR2 FQNEAQ (reference sequence).

V usage is TRBV7-6 and J usage is TRBJ2-7; D remains ambiguous. The CDR3 has 16 residues. Germline V lookup: CDR1 SGHVS, CDR2 FNYEAQ. V was cut by 5 bases and J by 1 base, with 18 bases left in between. The CDR3 region has the DNA TGTGCCAGCAGCCGAAGGGCCACCGCATCGTCCTACGAGCAGTACTTC. Residues: CASSRRATASSYEQYF.

With respect to this clone: Other DNA sequences within the sample encode an identical CDR3. The chain couples TRBV7-9 to TRBJ1-3; D is uncertain. The CDR3 runs to 14 residues. V shed 3 bases and J shed 1 base, with 7 bases lying between them. Germline V gene data show CDR1 as SEHNR and CDR2 as FQNEAQ (reference sequence). The CDR3 DNA reads TGTGCCAGCAGCTTCGGAACGTCTGGAAACACCATATATTTT. It encodes CASSFGTSGNTIYF.

The chain combines TRBV9 with TRBJ2-1, with D tentatively TRBD1 or TRBD2 (5 bases each). The ends were cut back, 3 bases at V and 10 bases at J, with 14 bases in the middle. The CDR3 has 13 amino acids. From germline, CDR1 is SGDLS and CDR2 YYNGEE. CDR3 loop: CASSAGTVGEQFF. In DNA, the CDR3 is TGTGCCAGCAGCGCGGGGACCGTAGGGGAGCAGTTCTTC.

The V gene is TRBV7-9, the J gene TRBJ1-1, with D possibly being TRBD1 (5 bases). V lost 8 bases, J lost 5 bases, and 15 bases lay in between. Germline CDR1 and CDR2: SEHNR and FQNEAQ (reference sequence). The CDR3 spans 13 residues. CDR3 DNA: TGTGCCAGCCTGGTTAGGGGTCGGACTGAAGCTTTCTTT. Its translation is CASLVRGRTEAFF.

The rearrangement uses TRBV7-7 and TRBJ2-3; 9 bases are a match to TRBD1. Germline loops: CDR1 SSHAT, CDR2 FNYEAQ (reference sequence). This CDR3 comprises 15 residues. After removal of 5 bases from V and 2 bases from J, the junction contained 5 bases not matched to a gene. CDR3 amino acids: CASSVGTGTTDTQYF. In DNA form, the CDR3 reads TGTGCCAGCAGCGTCGGGACAGGGACCACAGATACGCAGTATTTT.

The chain recombines TRBV9 with TRBJ1-5; a weak D match, TRBD1 (6 bases). V shed 0 bases and J shed 7 bases, with 11 bases lying between them. The germline gives CDR1 SGDLS, CDR2 YYNGEE. There are 14 residues in the CDR3. CDR3 sequence: CASSVEGGDQPQHF. Here the CDR3 DNA reads TGTGCCAGCAGCGTAGAGGGGGGGGACCAGCCCCAGCATTTT.

The chain has TRBV11-2 and TRBJ2-7, with D possibly TRBD2 on 5 matching bases. The germline gives CDR1 SGHAT, CDR2 FQNNGV. The CDR3 has 14 residues. With 3 bases removed from V and 6 bases from J, the gap between germline ends came to 15 bases. CDR3 protein: CASSFTTRGSEQYF. The DNA for the CDR3 is TGTGCCAGCAGCTTTACTACCCGGGGAAGCGAGCAGTACTTC.

This clone showed up just once. The chain employs TRBV28 and TRBJ2-7; 10 bases are shared with TRBD2. CDR3 length equals 14 residues. Germline V lookup: CDR1 MDHEN, CDR2 SYDVKM. The CDR3 coding sequence is TGTGCTACTAAGAGCGGGGGGGCCGTGTACGAGCAGTACTTC. Its translation: CATKSGGAVYEQYF.

This clone showed up just once. CDR3 amino acids: CASIQQAGTEAFF. The CDR3 bases are TGTGCCAGCATCCAGCAAGCGGGCACTGAAGCTTTCTTT. This chain joins TRBV6-6 and TRBJ1-1; D call uncertain. Trimming shortened V by 7 bases and J by 4 bases, and 13 bases separated the two germline ends. Per germline, CDR1 MNHNY and CDR2 SVGAGI (reference sequence). CDR3 length equals 13 residues.

The chain has TRBV11-2 and TRBJ2-3; a possible D gene is TRBD1 (6 bases). This CDR3 region has 14 residues. Trimming left V 7 bases short and J 4 bases short, with 15 bases between. Per the germline V gene, CDR1 is SGHAT and CDR2 is FQNNGV. CDR3 protein: CASTSTEGADTQYF. The CDR3 nucleotides are TGTGCCAGCACCTCGACAGAGGGGGCAGATACGCAGTATTTT.

V usage is TRBV19 and J usage is TRBJ1-4; D is undetermined. Trimming shortened V by 2 bases and J by 0 bases, and 4 bases separated the two germline ends. CDR1 is LNHDA and CDR2 is SQIVND in the germline V gene (reference sequence). This CDR3 has 14 residues. The CDR3 bases are TGTGCCAGTAGTATATGGACAACTAATGAAAAACTGTTTTTT. It yields the protein CASSIWTTNEKLFF. Supplemented by reference TRBV19 and TRBJ1-4, the full variable domain reads DGGITQSPKYLFRKEGQNVTLSCEQNLNHDAMYWYRQDPGQGLRLIYYSQIVNDFQKGDIAEGYSVSREKKESFPLTVTSAQKNPTAFYLCASSIWTTNEKLFFGSGTQLSVL.

The V call is TRBV15, the J call TRBJ1-6, with TRBD1 matching over 10 bases. J was trimmed by 6 bases and V by 1 base; bases with no gene match: 12. The CDR3 length is 19 residues. The germline V gene encodes CDR1 LNHNV and CDR2 YYDKDF (reference sequence). CDR3 nucleotides: TGTGCCACCAGCAGAGGCCCGGGAATTAGGACAGGGGGTAATTCACCCCTCCACTTT. Its protein product is CATSRGPGIRTGGNSPLHF. Using reference TRBV15 and TRBJ1-6 for the parts outside the CDR3, the full variable domain is DAMVIQNPRYQVTQFGKPVTLSCSQTLNHNVMYWYQQKSSQAPKLLFHYYDKDFNNEADTPDNFQSRRPNTSFCFLDIRSPGLGDTAMYLCATSRGPGIRTGGNSPLHFGNGTRLTVT.

The table lists this clone with a count of one. V usage is TRBV18 and J usage is TRBJ1-5; unclear D gene. The V end lost 4 bases, the J end lost 0 bases, and 13 bases lay between the germline ends. Germline CDR1 KGHSH, CDR2 LQKENI. This CDR3 spans 16 amino acids. CDR3 nucleotides: TGTGCCAGCTCACTCAAATTCACGGATAGCAATCAGCCCCAGCATTTT. Amino acid sequence: CASSLKFTDSNQPQHF.

This clone was seen once. The chain employs TRBV14 and TRBJ2-5; D uncertain. The CDR3 runs 13 residues. Germline V gene lookup returns CDR1 SGHDN and CDR2 FVKESK. The V end was cut by 5 bases, the J end by 7 bases, with 14 bases between. The CDR3 nucleotides read TGTGCCAGCAGCTCCCTGGGCCTGGGGACCCAGTACTTC. Protein sequence: CASSSLGLGTQYF.

The chain combines TRBV7-2 with TRBJ1-2; 8 bases match TRBD1. CDR3 size: 14 residues. From germline, CDR1 is SGHTA and CDR2 FQGNSA. V shed 1 base, J shed 7 bases, and the junction held 5 bases outside the gene matches. CDR3 protein: CASSLVQGASGYTF. CDR3 in DNA: TGTGCCAGCAGCTTAGTGCAGGGGGCGTCTGGCTACACCTTC.

The chain carries TRBV6-6 and TRBJ2-7; 10 nucleotides match TRBD1. In germline, CDR1 is MNHNY, CDR2 SVGAGI (reference sequence). CDR3 size: 16 residues. V lost 5 bases, J lost 2 bases, and 9 bases stayed unmatched. The CDR3 is CASSKPGTGETYEQYF. CDR3 in DNA: TGTGCCAGCAGTAAGCCCGGGACAGGGGAGACCTACGAGCAGTACTTC.